This T cell receptor (beta chain) emerged from a study of identical twins. Donors uniformly comprised healthy Caucasians. As concerns this clonotype: Its antigen is as yet unknown.

CDR1 is LGHNA and CDR2 is YSLEER in the germline V gene. The ends were cut back, 0 bases at V and 4 bases at J, with 15 bases in the middle. CDR3 length: 16 residues. A universal primer site was created by template switching, with the cDNA bearing unique molecular identifiers. TCRdb passed the 5' RACE reads through MiXCR, listing each CDR3 protein once. The sample includes approximately 300,000 distinct CDR3 sequences, just under 9.5% of them seen just once. Study findings and constraints: Part of the zero-insertion signal could reflect confounding by invariant MAIT and iNKT cells. Memory repertoires lacked the insertion deficit that abundant cord blood beta clonotypes showed.

The same specimen was also included in a second study, on yellow fever vaccine responses in identical twins.

This sequence originates from a young woman in good health. The rearrangement uses TRBV4-3 and TRBJ1-2; D is unresolved. Sequenced input: CD8+ T cells sorted from blood. The CDR3 region is CASSQDRWQKSYGYTF. The CDR3 DNA is TGCGCCAGCAGCCAAGATCGGTGGCAGAAAAGCTATGGCTACACCTTC.